This T cell receptor (beta chain) was identified in a study of blood T cell repertoires in COVID-19. Background on the study: Whether acute or convalescent, the COVID-19 samples came from the United States, Italy and Spain.

Sequencing used immunoSEQ multiplex PCR; TCRdb keeps in-frame clones, though not all of them. Of hundreds of thousands of clones listed, 85% are singletons. The CDR3 is 14 residues long. Germline V gene lookup returns CDR1 GTSNPN and CDR2 SVGIG (reference sequence). Trimming removed 1 base at V and 8 bases at J, with 17 bases between. Sequencing was performed on PBMCs or T cells enriched from blood (not recorded which). The source is a woman aged 45-59 years who had recovered from COVID-19. This chain joins TRBV30 and TRBJ1-2; D remains unclear. In DNA form, the CDR3 reads TGTGCCTGGAGTGGGCCGGGAATTACTGTAGGCTACACCTTC. As protein: CAWSGPGITVGYTF.